This is a list of T cell receptor beta chains from one sample in a study of beta chain features in type 1 diabetes. Data came from immunoSEQ multiplex PCR; TCRdb stores just in-frame clones and leaves some out. Here the sample spans hundreds of thousands of clones, 15% to 20% being singletons. Sequenced input: naive CD4+ T cells from blood. All receptors derive from a woman between 18 and 29 years old in good health. Each CDR3 is given without its conserved first and last residue.

TRBV7-2	TRBJ2-7	ASSLWLASSSYEQY
TRBV28	TRBJ1-2	ASSDRANYGYT
TRBV7-8	TRBJ2-7	ASSAGRQRESDEQY
TRBV7-9	TRBJ2-2	ASSFDSANTGELF
TRBV7-2	TRBJ2-5	ASSWLANQETQY
TRBV4-2	TRBJ2-2	ASSPGTPGTGTGELF
TRBV7-2	TRBJ2-7	ASSLYRDRSYEQY
TRBV7-2	TRBJ1-6	ASSPTRGGTTPLH
TRBV5-1	TRBJ2-5	TSSTRGDQETQY
TRBV5-4	TRBJ1-3	ASSLGLKNSGNTIY
TRBV29-1	TRBJ2-7	SVIPGFEQY
TRBV19	TRBJ2-1	ASSIFPEAVYNEQF
TRBV28	TRBJ2-2	ASSTTSRSTGELF
TRBV10-3	TRBJ2-1	AISVLGVRGWNEQF
TRBV7-2	TRBJ2-2	ASSSWTRANIGELF
TRBV28	TRBJ2-7	ASSLTRWPSEQY
TRBV28	TRBJ1-2	ASSPRSLYGYT
TRBV7-9	TRBJ2-5	ASSFKETQY
TRBV6-5	TRBJ2-2	ASSRTAGTGELF
TRBV19	TRBJ2-1	ASSIGLRQEQF
TRBV11-2	TRBJ2-1	ASSLRSGRWNEQF
TRBV5-1	TRBJ2-1	ASSTGTSGRQYNEQF
TRBV5-6	TRBJ2-1	ASSRKGATGWVEQF
TRBV29-1	TRBJ1-6	SVQDIPGGSPLH
TRBV7-9	TRBJ1-2	ASSLGNYGYT
TRBV19	TRBJ2-7	ASSKTRGGSYEQY
TRBV10-3	TRBJ2-1	AISESPAGGDLNNEQF
TRBV28	TRBJ1-1	ASSLNRVTTEAF
TRBV19	TRBJ2-2	ASKEGREEVYIVGELF
TRBV28	TRBJ1-5	ASSPWDRGGQPQH
TRBV10-3	TRBJ2-5	AIKDRGFETQY
TRBV6-5	TRBJ1-1	ASSFTANTEAF
TRBV7-9	TRBJ2-1	ASSLMGTGIDEQF
TRBV19	TRBJ2-1	ASSIALDREQF
TRBV28	TRBJ2-7	ASSSTSVSYEQY
TRBV19	TRBJ2-1	ASSMGQGSWNEQF
TRBV4-2	TRBJ2-2	ASSQREGSTGELF
TRBV5-5	TRBJ2-3	ASSLEVLWTDTQY
TRBV28	TRBJ1-2	ASSFRDDYGYT
TRBV5-4	TRBJ2-5	ASSFFETQY
TRBV4-3	TRBJ2-3	ASSHGGTSVSDTQY
TRBV7-9	TRBJ1-1	ATSIGFEAF
TRBV7-9	TRBJ2-3	ASSWGLAGVGDTQY
TRBV7-2	TRBJ2-3	ASSFHQGSTDTQY
TRBV18	TRBJ2-7	ASSPGPRYEQY
TRBV2	TRBJ2-3	ASSVQGPSSTDTQY
TRBV7-9	TRBJ2-2	ASRSGTETARELF
TRBV2	TRBJ1-4	ASSEARQAEKLF
TRBV27	TRBJ1-4	ASSAYRSPRGTNEKLF
TRBV4-2	TRBJ2-7	ASSPPSPTSAYEQY
TRBV7-3	TRBJ1-2	ASSTTRQGDNYT
TRBV7-6	TRBJ2-7	ASSVVRDSRYEQY
TRBV5-1	TRBJ1-5	ASSLGQAGQPQH